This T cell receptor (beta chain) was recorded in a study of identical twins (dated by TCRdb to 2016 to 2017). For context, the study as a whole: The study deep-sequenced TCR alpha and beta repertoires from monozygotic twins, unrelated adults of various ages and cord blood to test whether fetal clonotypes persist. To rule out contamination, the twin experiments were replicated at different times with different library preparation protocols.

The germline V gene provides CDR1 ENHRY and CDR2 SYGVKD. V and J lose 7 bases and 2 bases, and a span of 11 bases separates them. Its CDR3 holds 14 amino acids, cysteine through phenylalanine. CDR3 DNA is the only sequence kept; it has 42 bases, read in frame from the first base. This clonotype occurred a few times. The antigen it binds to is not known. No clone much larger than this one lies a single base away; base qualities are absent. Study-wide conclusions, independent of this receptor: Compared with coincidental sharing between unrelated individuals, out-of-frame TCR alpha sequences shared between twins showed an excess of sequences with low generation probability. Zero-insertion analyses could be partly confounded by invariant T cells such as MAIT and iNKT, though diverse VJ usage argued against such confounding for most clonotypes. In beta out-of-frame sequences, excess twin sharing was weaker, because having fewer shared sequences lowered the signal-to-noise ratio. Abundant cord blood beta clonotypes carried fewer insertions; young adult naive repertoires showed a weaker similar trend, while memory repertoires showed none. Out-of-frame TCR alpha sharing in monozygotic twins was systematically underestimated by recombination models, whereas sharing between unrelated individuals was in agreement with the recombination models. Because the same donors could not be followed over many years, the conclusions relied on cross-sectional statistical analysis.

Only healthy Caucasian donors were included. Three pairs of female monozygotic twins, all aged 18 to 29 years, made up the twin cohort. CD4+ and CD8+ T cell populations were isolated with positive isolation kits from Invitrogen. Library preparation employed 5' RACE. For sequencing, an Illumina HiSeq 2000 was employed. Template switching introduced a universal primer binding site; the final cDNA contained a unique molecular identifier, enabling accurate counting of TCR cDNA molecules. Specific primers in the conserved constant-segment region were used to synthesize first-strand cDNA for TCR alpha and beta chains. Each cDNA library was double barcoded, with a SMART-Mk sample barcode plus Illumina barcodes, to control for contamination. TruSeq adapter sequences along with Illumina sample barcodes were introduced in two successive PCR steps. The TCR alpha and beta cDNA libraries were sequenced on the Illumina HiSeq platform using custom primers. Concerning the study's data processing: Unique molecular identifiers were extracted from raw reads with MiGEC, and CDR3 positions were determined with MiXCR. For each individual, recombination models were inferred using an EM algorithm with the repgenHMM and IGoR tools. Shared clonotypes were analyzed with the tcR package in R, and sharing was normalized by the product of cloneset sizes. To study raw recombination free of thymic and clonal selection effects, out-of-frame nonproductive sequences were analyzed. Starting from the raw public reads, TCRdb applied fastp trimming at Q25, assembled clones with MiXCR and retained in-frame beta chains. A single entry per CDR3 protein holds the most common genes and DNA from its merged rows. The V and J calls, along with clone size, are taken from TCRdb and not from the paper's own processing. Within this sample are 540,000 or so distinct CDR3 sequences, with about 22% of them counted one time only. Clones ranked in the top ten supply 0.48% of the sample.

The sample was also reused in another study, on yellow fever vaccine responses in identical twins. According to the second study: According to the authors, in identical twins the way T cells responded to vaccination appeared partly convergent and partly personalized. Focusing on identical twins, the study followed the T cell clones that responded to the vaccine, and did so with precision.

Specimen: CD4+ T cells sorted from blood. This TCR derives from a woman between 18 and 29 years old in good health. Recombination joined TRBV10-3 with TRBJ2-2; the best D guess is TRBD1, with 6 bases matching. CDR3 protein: CAINPGDNTGELFF. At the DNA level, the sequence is TGTGCCATCAATCCAGGGGATAACACCGGGGAGCTGTTTTTT.